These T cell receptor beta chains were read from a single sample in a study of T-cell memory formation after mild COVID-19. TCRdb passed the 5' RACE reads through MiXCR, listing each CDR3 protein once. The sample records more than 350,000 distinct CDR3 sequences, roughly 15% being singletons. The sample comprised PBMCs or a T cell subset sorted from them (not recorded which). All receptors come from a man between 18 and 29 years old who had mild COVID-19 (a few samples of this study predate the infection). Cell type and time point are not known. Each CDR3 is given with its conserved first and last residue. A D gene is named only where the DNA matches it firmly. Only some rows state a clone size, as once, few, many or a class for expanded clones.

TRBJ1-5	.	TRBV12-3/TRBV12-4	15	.	TGTGCCAGCAGTTTACTTCTCCTGCGGGATCAGCCCCAGCATTTT	CASSLLLLRDQPQHF
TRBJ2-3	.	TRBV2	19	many	TGTGCCAGCAGTGAACGGGCCGGGATCTCAACCCCTAGCACAGATACGCAGTATTTT	CASSERAGISTPSTDTQYF
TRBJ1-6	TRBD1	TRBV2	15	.	TGTGCCAGCAGTGCGACAGGGGGAAATTATTCACCCCTCCACTTT	CASSATGGNYSPLHF
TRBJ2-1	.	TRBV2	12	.	TGTGCCAGCAGTGTTTTGAGTAGTGGGCAGTTCTTC	CASSVLSSGQFF
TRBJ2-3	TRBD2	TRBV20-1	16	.	TGCAGTGCTGGGGGACTAGCGGGGACTCGCACAGATACGCAGTATTTT	CSAGGLAGTRTDTQYF
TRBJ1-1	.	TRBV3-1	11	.	TGTGCCAGCAGCCAGGTAGGCGAAGCTTTCTTT	CASSQVGEAFF
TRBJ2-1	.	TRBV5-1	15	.	TGCGCCAGCAGCTTTGAGGGGGGTTACGGCGATGAGCAGTTCTTC	CASSFEGGYGDEQFF
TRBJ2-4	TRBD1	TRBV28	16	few	TGTGCCAGCAAGATACAGGGGGATTCGGCCAAAAACATTCAGTACTTC	CASKIQGDSAKNIQYF
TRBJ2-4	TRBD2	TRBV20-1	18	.	TGCAGTGCTAGAGATCCCCAGACTAGCGGGGTTCTCAAAAACATTCAGTACTTC	CSARDPQTSGVLKNIQYF
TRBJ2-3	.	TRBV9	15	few	TGTGCCAGCAGCGTGGGCTACCAGATCCCCGATACGCAGTATTTT	CASSVGYQIPDTQYF
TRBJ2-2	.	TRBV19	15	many	TGTGCCAGTATGGCCCTAGGCGTTAACACCGGGGAGCTGTTTTTT	CASMALGVNTGELFF
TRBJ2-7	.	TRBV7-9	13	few	TGTGCCAGCAGCTACAGCCTAGCGTTCGAGCAGTACTTC	CASSYSLAFEQYF
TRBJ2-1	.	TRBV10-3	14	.	TGTGCCACTCTCCGGGTTCTGGACTACAATGAGCAGTTCTTC	CATLRVLDYNEQFF
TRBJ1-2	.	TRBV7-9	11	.	TGTGCCAGCAGCTTTTTGGGGGGCTACACCTTC	CASSFLGGYTF
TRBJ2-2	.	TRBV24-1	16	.	TGTGCCACCAGTGACCCCCGTGGGGCAGCCGCCGGGGAGCTGTTTTTT	CATSDPRGAAAGELFF
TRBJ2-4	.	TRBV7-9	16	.	TGTGCCAGCAGTTACGGACAGTCCCTAGCCAAAAACATTCAGTACTTC	CASSYGQSLAKNIQYF
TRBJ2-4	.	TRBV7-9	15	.	TGTGCCAGCAGCTTAGAATGGGGGGTCAAAAACATTCAGTACTTC	CASSLEWGVKNIQYF
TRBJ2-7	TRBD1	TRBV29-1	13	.	TGCAGCGTTGCGGGGACAGTTACCTACGAGCAGTACTTC	CSVAGTVTYEQYF
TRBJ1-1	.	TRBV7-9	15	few	TGTGCCAGCAGCTTAGTACAGGGACAGAACACTGAAGCTTTCTTT	CASSLVQGQNTEAFF
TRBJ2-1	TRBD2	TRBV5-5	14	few	TGTGCCAGCAGCTTACTAGCGGGGGAATTCGAGCAGTTCTTC	CASSLLAGEFEQFF
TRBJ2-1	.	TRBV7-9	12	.	TGTGCCAGCAGCTTAACTGACAATGAGCAGTTCTTC	CASSLTDNEQFF
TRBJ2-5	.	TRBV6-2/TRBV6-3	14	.	TGTGCCAGCAGCGATCTCCCCAACTCCGAGACCCAGTACTTC	CASSDLPNSETQYF
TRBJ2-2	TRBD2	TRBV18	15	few	TGTGCCAGCTCACCTGTCGGGAGGGACACCGGGGAGCTGTTTTTT	CASSPVGRDTGELFF
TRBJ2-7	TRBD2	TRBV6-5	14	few	TGTGCCAGCAGTCCAGTGGCGGGGGCCTACGAGCAGTACTTC	CASSPVAGAYEQYF
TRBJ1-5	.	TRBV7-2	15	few	TGTGCCAGCAGCTTAGGAGGCAGGGCCTATCAGCCCCAGCATTTT	CASSLGGRAYQPQHF
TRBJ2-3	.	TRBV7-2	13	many	TGTGCCAGCAGCCGTTCGACCGCAGATACGCAGTATTTT	CASSRSTADTQYF
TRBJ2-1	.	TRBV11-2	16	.	TGTGCCAGCACCCTAAATTACGCGGGGAGGTACAATGAGCAGTTCTTC	CASTLNYAGRYNEQFF
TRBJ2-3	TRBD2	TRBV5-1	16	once	TGCGCCAGCAGCCGGGGGGCTAGCGGGGCCCCAGATACGCAGTATTTT	CASSRGASGAPDTQYF
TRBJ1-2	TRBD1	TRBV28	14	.	TGTGCCAGCAGTTTGGCTGGACAGGGATATGGCTACACCTTC	CASSLAGQGYGYTF
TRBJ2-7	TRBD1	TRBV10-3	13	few	TGTGCCATCGGACAGGGAAGATCCTACGAGCAGTACTTC	CAIGQGRSYEQYF
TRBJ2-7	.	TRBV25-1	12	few	TGTGCCAGCAGTATGGATTCCTACGAGCAGTACTTC	CASSMDSYEQYF
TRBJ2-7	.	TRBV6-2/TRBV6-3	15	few	TGTGCCAGCAGTTACGGAGGGAGGTCCTCCTACGAGCAGTACTTC	CASSYGGRSSYEQYF
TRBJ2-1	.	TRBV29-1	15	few	TGCAGCCTCACCCTTTGGAGACAGGACAACAATGAGCAGTTCTTC	CSLTLWRQDNNEQFF
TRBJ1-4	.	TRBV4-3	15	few	TGCGCCAGCAGCCAAGTCGAAGGGGCCGTTGAAAAACTGTTTTTT	CASSQVEGAVEKLFF
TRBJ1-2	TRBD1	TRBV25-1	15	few	TGTGCCAGCAGTGAATGGGAGACAGGGGAGAATGGCTACACCTTC	CASSEWETGENGYTF
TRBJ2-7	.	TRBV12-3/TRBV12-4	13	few	TGTGCCAGCAGACCGGGAAGCTCCTACGAGCAGTACTTC	CASRPGSSYEQYF
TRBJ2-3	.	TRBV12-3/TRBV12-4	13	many	TGTGCCAGCAGTTCCCCGAGCACAGATACGCAGTATTTT	CASSSPSTDTQYF
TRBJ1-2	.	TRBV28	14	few	TGTGCCAGCAGCATCGGCGGGGGGCTCTATGGCTACACCTTC	CASSIGGGLYGYTF